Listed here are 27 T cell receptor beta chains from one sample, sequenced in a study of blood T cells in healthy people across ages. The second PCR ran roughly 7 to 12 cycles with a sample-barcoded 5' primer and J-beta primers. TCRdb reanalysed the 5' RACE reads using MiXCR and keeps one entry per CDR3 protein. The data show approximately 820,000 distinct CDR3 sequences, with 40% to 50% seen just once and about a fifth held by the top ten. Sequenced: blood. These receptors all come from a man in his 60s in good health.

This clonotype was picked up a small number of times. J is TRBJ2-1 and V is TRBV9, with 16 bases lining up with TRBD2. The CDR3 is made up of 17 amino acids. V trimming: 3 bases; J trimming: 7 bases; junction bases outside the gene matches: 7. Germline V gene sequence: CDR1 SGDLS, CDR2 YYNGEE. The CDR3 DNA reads TGTGCCAGCAGCGCCGGGACTAGCGGGGGGGCGGATAATGAGCAGTTCTTC. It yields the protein CASSAGTSGGADNEQFF.

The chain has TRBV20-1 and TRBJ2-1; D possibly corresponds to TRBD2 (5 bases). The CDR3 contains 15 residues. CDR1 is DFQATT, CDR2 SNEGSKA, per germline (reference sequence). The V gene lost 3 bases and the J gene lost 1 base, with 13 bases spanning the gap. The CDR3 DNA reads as TGCAGTGCTAGCAAACCAGCGGTGTCCTACAATGAGCAGTTCTTC. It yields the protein CSASKPAVSYNEQFF.

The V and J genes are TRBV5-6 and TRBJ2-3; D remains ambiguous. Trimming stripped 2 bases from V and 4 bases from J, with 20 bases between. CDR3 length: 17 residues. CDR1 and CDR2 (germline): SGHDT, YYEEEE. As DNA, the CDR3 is TGTGCCAGCAGCTTTCCCGATAGGGAAACCCTCGCAGATACGCAGTATTTT. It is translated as CASSFPDRETLADTQYF.

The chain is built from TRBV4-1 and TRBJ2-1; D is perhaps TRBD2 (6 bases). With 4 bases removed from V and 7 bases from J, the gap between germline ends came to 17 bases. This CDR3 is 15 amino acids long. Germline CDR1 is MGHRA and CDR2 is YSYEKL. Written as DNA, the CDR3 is TGCGCCAGCAGCCCTGAATGGCTAGCGATGAATGAGCAGTTCTTC. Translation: CASSPEWLAMNEQFF.

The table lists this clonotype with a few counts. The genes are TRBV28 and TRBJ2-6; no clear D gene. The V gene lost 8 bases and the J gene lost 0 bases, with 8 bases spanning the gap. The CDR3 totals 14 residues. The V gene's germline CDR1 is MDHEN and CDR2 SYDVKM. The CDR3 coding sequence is TGTGCCAGCCGACGGACCTCTGGGGCCAACGTCCTGACTTTC. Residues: CASRRTSGANVLTF.

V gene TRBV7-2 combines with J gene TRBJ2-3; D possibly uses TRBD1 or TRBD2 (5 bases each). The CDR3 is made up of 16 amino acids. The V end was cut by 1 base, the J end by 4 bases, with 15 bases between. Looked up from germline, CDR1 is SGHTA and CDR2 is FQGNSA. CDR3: CASSLEPGPGSDTQYF. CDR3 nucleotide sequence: TGTGCCAGCAGCTTAGAACCGGGGCCAGGTTCAGATACGCAGTATTTT.

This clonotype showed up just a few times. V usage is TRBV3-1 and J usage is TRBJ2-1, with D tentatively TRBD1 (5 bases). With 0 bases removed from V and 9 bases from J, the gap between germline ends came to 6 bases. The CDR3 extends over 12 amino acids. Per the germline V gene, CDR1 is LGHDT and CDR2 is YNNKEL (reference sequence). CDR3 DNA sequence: TGTGCCAGCAGCCAAGATCAGGGTGAGCAGTTCTTC. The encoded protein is CASSQDQGEQFF.

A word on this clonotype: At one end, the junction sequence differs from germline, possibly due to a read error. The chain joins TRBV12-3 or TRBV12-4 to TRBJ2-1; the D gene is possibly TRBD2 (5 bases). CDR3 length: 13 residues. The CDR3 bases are TGTGCCTGCAGTAAGAGGGTCTGGGATGAGCAGTTCTTC. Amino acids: CACSKRVWDEQFF.

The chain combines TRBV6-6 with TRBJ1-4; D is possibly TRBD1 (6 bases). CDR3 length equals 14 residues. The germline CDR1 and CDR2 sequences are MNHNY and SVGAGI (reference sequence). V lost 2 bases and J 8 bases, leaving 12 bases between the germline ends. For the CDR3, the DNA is TGTGCCAGCAGTTACACAGGGATACAAGAAAAACTGTTTTTT. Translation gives CASSYTGIQEKLFF.

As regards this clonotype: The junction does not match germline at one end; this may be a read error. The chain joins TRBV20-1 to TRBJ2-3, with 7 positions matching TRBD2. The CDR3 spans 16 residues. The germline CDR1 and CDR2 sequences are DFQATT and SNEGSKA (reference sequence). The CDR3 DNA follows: TGCAGTGCTGGATTACGAGCGGGGCCCAACACAGAGACGCAGTATTTT. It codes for CSAGLRAGPNTETQYF.

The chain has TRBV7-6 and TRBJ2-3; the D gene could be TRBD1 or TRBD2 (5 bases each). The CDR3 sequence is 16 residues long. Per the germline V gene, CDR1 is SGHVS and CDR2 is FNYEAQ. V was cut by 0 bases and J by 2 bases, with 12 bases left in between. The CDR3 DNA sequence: TGTGCCAGCAGCTTAGCGGGGGTCCCGGCCACAGATACGCAGTATTTT. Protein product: CASSLAGVPATDTQYF.

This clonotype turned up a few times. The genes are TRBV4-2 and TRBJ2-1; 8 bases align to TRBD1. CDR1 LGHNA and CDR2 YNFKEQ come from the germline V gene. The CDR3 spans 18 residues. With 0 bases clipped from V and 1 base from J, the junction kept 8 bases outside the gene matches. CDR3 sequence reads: CASSQEYLRTGSYNEQFF. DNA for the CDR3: TGTGCCAGCAGCCAAGAGTATTTACGGACAGGGTCCTACAATGAGCAGTTCTTC.

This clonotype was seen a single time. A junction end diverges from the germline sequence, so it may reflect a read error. In DNA, the CDR3 is TGCAGGGTCCAGGGATGGAACTCTGAAGCTTTCTTT. Its protein is CRVQGWNSEAFF. The V and J genes are TRBV20-1 and TRBJ1-1; perhaps TRBD1 as D (5 bases). CDR3 length equals 12 residues. Germline lookup yields CDR1 DFQATT and CDR2 SNEGSKA (reference sequence).

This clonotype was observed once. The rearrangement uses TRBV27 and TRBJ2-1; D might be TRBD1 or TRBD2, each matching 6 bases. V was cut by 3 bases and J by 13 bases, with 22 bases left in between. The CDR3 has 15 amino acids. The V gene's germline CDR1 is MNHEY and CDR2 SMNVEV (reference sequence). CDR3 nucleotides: TGTGCCAGCAGTTTGTTGAATGAGGGGGGAAAGACCCAGTTCTTC. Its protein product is CASSLLNEGGKTQFF.

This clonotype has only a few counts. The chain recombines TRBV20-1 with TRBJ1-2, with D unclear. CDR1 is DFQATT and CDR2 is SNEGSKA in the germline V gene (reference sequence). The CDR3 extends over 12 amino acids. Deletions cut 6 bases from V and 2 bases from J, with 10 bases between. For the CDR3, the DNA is TGCAGTGCCAAACCGGGGAACTATGGCTACACCTTC. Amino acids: CSAKPGNYGYTF.

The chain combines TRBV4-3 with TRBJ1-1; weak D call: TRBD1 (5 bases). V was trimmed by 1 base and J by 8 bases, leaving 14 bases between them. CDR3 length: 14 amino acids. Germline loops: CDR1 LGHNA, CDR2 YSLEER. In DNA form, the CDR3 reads TGCGCCAGCAGCCAAGTTACGACAGCACCAGAAGCTTTCTTT. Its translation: CASSQVTTAPEAFF.

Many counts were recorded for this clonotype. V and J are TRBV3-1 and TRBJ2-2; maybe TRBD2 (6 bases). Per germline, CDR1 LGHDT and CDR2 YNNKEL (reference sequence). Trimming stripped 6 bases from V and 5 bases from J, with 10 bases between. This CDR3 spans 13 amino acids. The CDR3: CASSLRGTGELFF. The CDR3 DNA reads TGTGCCAGCAGTTTACGGGGGACCGGGGAGCTGTTTTTT.

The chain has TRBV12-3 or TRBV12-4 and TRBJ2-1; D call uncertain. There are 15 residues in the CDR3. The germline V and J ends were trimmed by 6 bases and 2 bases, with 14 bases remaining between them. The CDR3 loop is CASSQVGPPYNEQFF. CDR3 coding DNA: TGTGCCAGCAGCCAGGTAGGGCCTCCCTACAATGAGCAGTTCTTC.

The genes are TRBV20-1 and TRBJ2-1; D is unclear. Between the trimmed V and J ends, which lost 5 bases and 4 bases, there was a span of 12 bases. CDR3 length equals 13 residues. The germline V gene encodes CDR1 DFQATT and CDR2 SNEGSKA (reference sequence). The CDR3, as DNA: TGCAGTGCTGTTAGCTTCAGGTACAATGAGCAGTTCTTC. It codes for CSAVSFRYNEQFF.

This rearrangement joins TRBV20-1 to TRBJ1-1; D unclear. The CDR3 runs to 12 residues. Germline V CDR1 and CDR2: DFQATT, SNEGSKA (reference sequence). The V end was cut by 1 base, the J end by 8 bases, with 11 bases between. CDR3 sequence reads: CSARVLPGEAFF. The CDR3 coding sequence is TGCAGTGCTAGAGTTCTCCCGGGAGAAGCTTTCTTT.

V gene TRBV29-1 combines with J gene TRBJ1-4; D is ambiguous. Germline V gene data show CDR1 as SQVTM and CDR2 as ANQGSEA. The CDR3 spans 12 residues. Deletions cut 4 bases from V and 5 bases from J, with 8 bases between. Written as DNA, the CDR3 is TGCAGCGTTGGAGGGAGGAATGAAAAACTGTTTTTT. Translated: CSVGGRNEKLFF.

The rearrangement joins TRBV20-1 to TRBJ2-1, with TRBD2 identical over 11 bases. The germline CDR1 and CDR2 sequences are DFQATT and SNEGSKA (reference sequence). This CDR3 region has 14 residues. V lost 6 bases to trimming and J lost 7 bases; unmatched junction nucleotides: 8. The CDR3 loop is CSAPTSGEGNEQFF. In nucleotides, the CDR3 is TGCAGTGCCCCGACTAGCGGGGAGGGGAATGAGCAGTTCTTC.

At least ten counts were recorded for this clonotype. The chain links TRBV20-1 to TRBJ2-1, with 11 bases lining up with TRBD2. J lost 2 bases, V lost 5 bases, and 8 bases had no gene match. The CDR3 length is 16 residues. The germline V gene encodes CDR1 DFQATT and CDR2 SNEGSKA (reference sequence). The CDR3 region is CSAHPSGGSTYNEQFF. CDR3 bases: TGCAGTGCTCACCCTAGCGGGGGGTCGACCTACAATGAGCAGTTCTTC.

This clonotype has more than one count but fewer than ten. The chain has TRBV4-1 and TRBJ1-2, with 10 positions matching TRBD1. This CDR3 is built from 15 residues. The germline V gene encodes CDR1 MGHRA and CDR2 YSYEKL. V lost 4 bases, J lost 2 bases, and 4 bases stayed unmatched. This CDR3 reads CASSLRQGANYGYTF. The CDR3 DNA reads TGCGCCAGCAGCCTGCGACAGGGGGCGAACTATGGCTACACCTTC.

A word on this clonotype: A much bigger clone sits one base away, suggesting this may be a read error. In DNA form, the CDR3 reads TGTGCCAGCAAGGGGGTTTCTCTCTACAATGAGCAGTTCTTC. Translated: CASKGVSLYNEQFF. This rearrangement joins TRBV7-9 to TRBJ2-1; tentatively, D is TRBD1 (6 bases). CDR1 is SEHNR, CDR2 FQNEAQ, per germline (reference sequence). Trimming removed 7 bases at V and 3 bases at J, with 13 bases between. The CDR3 is 14 amino acids.

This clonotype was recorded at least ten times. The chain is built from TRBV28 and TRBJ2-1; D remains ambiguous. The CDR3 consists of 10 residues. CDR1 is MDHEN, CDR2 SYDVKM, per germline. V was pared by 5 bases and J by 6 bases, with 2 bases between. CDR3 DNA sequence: TGTGCCAGCAGTCGCAATGAGCAGTTCTTC. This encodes CASSRNEQFF.

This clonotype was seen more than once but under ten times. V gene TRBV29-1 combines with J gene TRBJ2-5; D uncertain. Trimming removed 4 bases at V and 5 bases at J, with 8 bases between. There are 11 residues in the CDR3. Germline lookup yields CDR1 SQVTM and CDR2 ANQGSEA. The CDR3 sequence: CSVGHGETQYF. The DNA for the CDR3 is TGCAGCGTTGGCCACGGGGAGACCCAGTACTTC.